The 26 T cell receptor beta chains given below trace back to one sample, sequenced in a study of blood T cell repertoires in COVID-19. The repertoire was sequenced with immunoSEQ multiplex PCR; TCRdb's copy has only in-frame clones and lacks some. The repertoire holds fewer than 350,000 clones, 88% seen once, with 2% to 2.5% in the top ten. The sample consisted of PBMCs or T cells enriched from blood (not recorded which). The source is a woman aged 60-70 years in a cohort exposed to, infected with or recovered from COVID-19 (not recorded which).

This clone has more than one count but fewer than ten. The V and J genes are TRBV5-4 and TRBJ1-3; TRBD1 might be the D (5 bases). Germline V gene lookup returns CDR1 SGHNT and CDR2 YYREEE (reference sequence). Between the trimmed V and J ends, which lost 0 bases and 2 bases, there was a span of 12 bases. There are 16 residues in the CDR3. The CDR3 sequence: CASSLAGDSAGNTIYF. The CDR3 nucleotides are TGTGCCAGCAGCTTGGCGGGGGACTCGGCTGGAAACACCATATATTTT.

CDR3 sequence: CAISETGGSYEQYF. CDR3 in DNA: TGTGCCATCAGTGAGACAGGGGGCTCCTACGAGCAGTACTTC. This sequence joins TRBV10-3 and TRBJ2-7; 8 bases map to TRBD1. The CDR3 sequence is 14 residues long. Germline CDR1 ENHRY, CDR2 SYGVKD. The trim removed 2 bases at V and 0 bases at J, leaving 0 bases unmatched.

This chain connects TRBV5-1 to TRBJ2-7, with TRBD2 matching over 7 bases. V was clipped by 0 bases and J by 5 bases; unmatched bases: 8. This CDR3 has 15 amino acids. Per the germline V gene, CDR1 is SGHRS and CDR2 is YFSETQ. DNA of the CDR3: TGCGCCAGCAGCTTGGGGCGGGAGAATTCCCACGAGCAGTACTTC. Its translation is CASSLGRENSHEQYF.

The V gene is TRBV28, the J gene TRBJ2-5; 9 bases match TRBD2. This CDR3 region has 17 residues. Unmatched junction bases numbered 14, after V lost 4 bases and J lost 5 bases. CDR1 and CDR2 (germline): MDHEN, SYDVKM. The CDR3: CASSSPPGLAIGETQYF. CDR3 in DNA: TGTGCCAGCAGTTCCCCCCCGGGACTAGCAATAGGGGAGACCCAGTACTTC.

V is TRBV7-2 and J is TRBJ2-5; perhaps TRBD2 as D (6 bases). Trimming stripped 0 bases from V and 7 bases from J, with 21 bases between. This CDR3 contains 17 residues. Germline V lookup: CDR1 SGHTA, CDR2 FQGNSA. CDR3 amino acids: CASSLAPGLPTLGTQYF. CDR3 nucleotides: TGTGCCAGCAGCTTAGCGCCTGGACTACCCACCCTTGGGACCCAGTACTTC.

The chain couples TRBV10-3 to TRBJ2-1; a possible D gene is TRBD2 (6 bases). The V and J ends lost 5 bases and 7 bases respectively, with 21 bases between them. The germline V gene encodes CDR1 ENHRY and CDR2 SYGVKD. CDR3 length equals 16 residues. The CDR3 bases are TGTGCCATCAGTCAAACACCAGGGACCGGAGGGAATGAGCAGTTCTTC. Its translation: CAISQTPGTGGNEQFF.

This sequence joins TRBV5-1 and TRBJ2-5; 7 bases are a match to TRBD2. Unmatched junction bases numbered 19, after V lost 4 bases and J lost 4 bases. The germline CDR1 and CDR2 sequences are SGHRS and YFSETQ. The CDR3 runs to 18 residues. The CDR3 DNA sequence: TGCGCCAGCAGCCCGCGGACTAGTAGTGGCTGGGCAATAGAGACCCAGTACTTC. Its translation: CASSPRTSSGWAIETQYF.

This chain's CDR3 is CASSQGQGVSDGYTF. CDR3 nucleotide sequence: TGTGCCAGCTCACAGGGACAGGGAGTCTCCGATGGCTACACCTTC. The gene calls are TRBV18 and TRBJ1-2, with TRBD1 matching 9 bases. Germline V CDR1 and CDR2: KGHSH, LQKENI. The CDR3 length is 15 residues. J was trimmed by 6 bases and V by 4 bases; bases with no gene match: 9.

The gene calls are TRBV7-9 and TRBJ1-5; TRBD1 matches at 9 bases. The CDR3 runs 13 residues. J lost 6 bases, V lost 8 bases, and 5 bases had no gene match. Per the germline V gene, CDR1 is SEHNR and CDR2 is FQNEAQ (reference sequence). As DNA, the CDR3 is TGTGCCAGCCGACAGGGGGGTGGTCAGCCCCAGCATTTT. Protein sequence: CASRQGGGQPQHF.

The chain has TRBV7-3 and TRBJ2-3; 9 nucleotides match TRBD2. CDR3 length: 15 amino acids. J lost 5 bases, V lost 2 bases, and 5 bases had no gene match. Germline V gene sequence: CDR1 SGHTA, CDR2 FQGTGA. Written as DNA, the CDR3 is TGTGCCAGCAGCTTAGGGGGACTAGCAGGAGATACGCAGTATTTT. It specifies CASSLGGLAGDTQYF.

This clone has more than one count but fewer than ten. The J gene is TRBJ1-2, the V gene TRBV7-9, with TRBD1 matching 10 bases. The CDR3 covers 16 residues. J lost 4 bases, V lost 5 bases, and 10 bases had no gene match. Germline loops: CDR1 SEHNR, CDR2 FQNEAQ (reference sequence). The DNA of the CDR3 is TGTGCCAGCAGCGAGAGACAGGGGGCGAGTAGCTATGGCTACACCTTC. Amino acids: CASSERQGASSYGYTF. The whole variable domain, remainder taken from reference TRBV7-9 and TRBJ1-2, is DTGVSQNPRHKITKRGQNVTFRCDPISEHNRLYWYRQTLGQGPEFLTYFQNEAQLEKSRLLSDRFSAERPKGSFSTLEIQRTEQGDSAMYLCASSERQGASSYGYTFGSGTRLTVV.

This chain connects TRBV6-2 or TRBV6-3 to TRBJ2-7; 8 nucleotides match TRBD1. The trim removed 0 bases at V and 2 bases at J, leaving 12 bases unmatched. This CDR3 has 18 amino acids. Germline CDR1 is MNHEY and CDR2 is SVGEGT. The DNA of the CDR3 is TGTGCCAGCAGTTACTCGTTCGTTGGACAGGGCGTCCCCTACGAGCAGTACTTC. This codes for CASSYSFVGQGVPYEQYF.

The chain combines TRBV19 with TRBJ2-5; D call uncertain. V was pared by 4 bases and J by 5 bases, with 14 bases between. Germline CDR1 is LNHDA and CDR2 is SQIVND (reference sequence). The CDR3 spans 14 residues. This CDR3 reads CASSRSRRGETQYF. Here the CDR3 DNA reads TGTGCCAGTAGTAGGAGCCGTCGTGGGGAGACCCAGTACTTC.

V usage is TRBV7-6 and J usage is TRBJ2-1; maybe TRBD2 (6 bases). Germline CDR1 and CDR2: SGHVS and FNYEAQ. The CDR3 runs 18 residues. Trimming pared 0 bases from V and 3 bases from J, leaving 18 bases between. CDR3 residues: CASSLAGVRGLRYNEQFF. CDR3 in DNA: TGTGCCAGCAGCTTAGCGGGGGTGCGGGGCCTCCGCTACAATGAGCAGTTCTTC.

This rearrangement joins TRBV19 to TRBJ1-2, with TRBD1 matching over 7 bases. Trimming removed 5 bases from V and 0 bases from J; junction bases left unmatched: 6. Per the germline V gene, CDR1 is LNHDA and CDR2 is SQIVND (reference sequence). The CDR3 is 15 residues long. As DNA, the CDR3 is TGTGCCAGTAGTCCGGGGGACAGTTCTAACTATGGCTACACCTTC. It translates to CASSPGDSSNYGYTF.

This chain links TRBV7-9 with TRBJ2-1; 7 bases are shared with TRBD2. In germline, CDR1 is SEHNR, CDR2 FQNEAQ (reference sequence). The CDR3 length is 15 residues. The V gene end was trimmed by 5 bases and the J gene end by 1 base; junction bases not matched to a gene: 5. The CDR3 DNA follows: TGTGCCAGCAGCGCTAGCGGCCTATCCTACAATGAGCAGTTCTTC. This encodes CASSASGLSYNEQFF.

This rearrangement joins TRBV7-8 to TRBJ1-6; D is ambiguous. CDR3 size: 15 residues. Germline CDR1 reads SGHVS; CDR2 reads FQNEAQ. V lost 5 bases to trimming and J lost 9 bases, with 17 bases between them. CDR3 residues: CASSQPLGWSSPLHF. The CDR3 bases are TGTGCCAGCAGCCAGCCTTTGGGTTGGAGTTCACCCCTCCACTTT.

Notes on this clone: One junction end does not reproduce the germline sequence, and a read error may be involved. The rearrangement uses TRBV13 and TRBJ2-7; TRBD1 agrees at 11 bases. Per the germline V gene, CDR1 is PRHDT and CDR2 is FYEKMQ (reference sequence). The CDR3 has 12 residues. The DNA for the CDR3 is TGTGCCAGCAGCCCAGCCGGACAGGGGGCCACATTC. Protein product: CASSPAGQGATF.

The chain combines TRBV27 with TRBJ1-4, with D possibly matching TRBD1 (5 bases). Trimming removed 6 bases from V and 7 bases from J, with 12 bases in between. The CDR3 spans 13 residues. Germline V gene lookup returns CDR1 MNHEY and CDR2 SMNVEV (reference sequence). CDR3 sequence (DNA): TGTGCCAGCAGCATTCTGGGGGGTGAAAAACTGTTTTTT. It yields the protein CASSILGGEKLFF.

The chain combines TRBV4-3 with TRBJ1-5; D is possibly TRBD1 (6 bases). The germline V gene has CDR1 LGHNA and CDR2 YSLEER. This CDR3 spans 14 amino acids. Trimming removed 1 base from V and 5 bases from J, with 9 bases in between. Written as DNA, the CDR3 is TGCGCCAGCAGCCAAGGGAAGGGGGATCAGCCCCAGCATTTT. Translating it yields CASSQGKGDQPQHF.

The rearrangement links TRBV5-8 to TRBJ2-1, with 12 bases aligning to TRBD1. The germline CDR1 and CDR2 sequences are SGHTS and YDEGEE. J was trimmed by 9 bases and V by 4 bases; bases with no gene match: 5. This CDR3 contains 14 residues. CDR3 nucleotides: TGTGCCAGCAGCCGGGACAGGGGGCTCGGTGAGCAGTTCTTC. Translating it yields CASSRDRGLGEQFF.

The rearrangement joins TRBV15 to TRBJ2-7; D is perhaps TRBD1 (6 bases). With 0 bases removed from V and 2 bases from J, the gap between germline ends came to 11 bases. The CDR3 totals 15 residues. CDR1 is LNHNV and CDR2 is YYDKDF in the germline V gene (reference sequence). CDR3 sequence: CATSREETGPYEQYF. The CDR3 DNA follows: TGTGCCACCAGCAGAGAGGAGACAGGCCCCTACGAGCAGTACTTC. Variable domain in full (rest from reference TRBV15 and TRBJ2-7): DAMVIQNPRYQVTQFGKPVTLSCSQTLNHNVMYWYQQKSSQAPKLLFHYYDKDFNNEADTPDNFQSRRPNTSFCFLDIRSPGLGDTAMYLCATSREETGPYEQYFGPGTRLTVT.

This chain connects TRBV2 to TRBJ2-7; possibly TRBD1 for D (5 bases). The CDR3 is 12 amino acids. Germline-derived CDR1 and CDR2 are SNHLY and FYNNEI. Trimming pared 6 bases from V and 6 bases from J, leaving 12 bases between. CDR3 sequence reads: CASSVKGFEQYF. The CDR3 DNA is TGTGCCAGCAGCGTTAAGGGGTTCGAGCAGTACTTC.

This chain uses TRBV7-9 with TRBJ2-7, with 8 bases fitting TRBD2. This CDR3 spans 16 amino acids. Per the germline V gene, CDR1 is SEHNR and CDR2 is FQNEAQ (reference sequence). V gave up 2 bases and J gave up 0 bases; unmatched junction bases: 6. CDR3 amino acids: CASSLTGGPSSYEQYF. DNA for the CDR3: TGTGCCAGCAGCTTAACGGGAGGGCCGAGCTCCTACGAGCAGTACTTC.

This sequence joins TRBV7-6 and TRBJ2-2; 12 positions agree with TRBD1. Germline loops: CDR1 SGHVS, CDR2 FNYEAQ. The junction had 6 bases not matched to a gene; V was cut back by 5 bases and J by 2 bases. This CDR3 has 17 residues. The CDR3 sequence is CASSAGTGGRNTGELFF. The CDR3, as DNA: TGTGCCAGCAGCGCCGGGACAGGGGGCCGCAACACCGGGGAGCTGTTTTTT.

The chain uses TRBV28 and TRBJ2-7; 11 bases map to TRBD2. With V trimmed by 5 bases and J by 5 bases, 8 bases remained unmatched. This CDR3 region has 15 residues. Germline V gives CDR1 MDHEN, CDR2 SYDVKM. The CDR3 sequence is CASSPTSGSFHEQYF. CDR3 nucleotide sequence: TGTGCCAGCAGTCCAACTAGCGGGAGTTTCCACGAGCAGTACTTC.